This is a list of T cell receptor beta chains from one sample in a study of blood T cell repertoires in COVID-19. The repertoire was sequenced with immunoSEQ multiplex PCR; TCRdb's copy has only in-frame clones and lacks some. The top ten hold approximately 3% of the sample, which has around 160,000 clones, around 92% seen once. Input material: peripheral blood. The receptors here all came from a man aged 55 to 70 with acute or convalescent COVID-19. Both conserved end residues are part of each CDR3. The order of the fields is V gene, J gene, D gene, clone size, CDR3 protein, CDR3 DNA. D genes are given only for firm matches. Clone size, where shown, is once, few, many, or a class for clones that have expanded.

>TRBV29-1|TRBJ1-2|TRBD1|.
CSAPDTRLGRQGRTNYGYTF
TGCAGCGCGCCCGACACCCGCTTGGGGAGACAGGGCCGAACTAACTATGGCTACACCTTC
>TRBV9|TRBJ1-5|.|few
CASSPSGTTNQPQHF
TGTGCCAGCAGCCCGTCCGGGACAACAAATCAGCCCCAGCATTTT
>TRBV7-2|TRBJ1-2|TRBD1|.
CASSPGQGRYGYTF
TGTGCCAGCAGCCCGGGACAGGGACGTTATGGCTACACCTTC
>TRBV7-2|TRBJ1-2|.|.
CASSLPEGSGYTF
TGTGCCAGCAGCTTACCCGAGGGATCTGGCTACACCTTC
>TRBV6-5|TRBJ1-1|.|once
CASSYSRRFVPEAFF
TGTGCCAGCAGTTACAGTCGGCGGTTCGTTCCTGAAGCTTTCTTT
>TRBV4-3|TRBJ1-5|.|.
CASSQALGGSSNQPQHF
TGCGCCAGCAGCCAAGCCTTGGGGGGGTCAAGCAATCAGCCCCAGCATTTT
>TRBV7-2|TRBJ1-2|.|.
CASSLATTGTAYGYTF
TGTGCCAGCAGCTTAGCAACAACAGGGACGGCTTATGGCTACACCTTC
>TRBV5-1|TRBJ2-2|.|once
CASSLDFSMGADTGELFF
TGCGCCAGCAGCTTGGATTTTAGTATGGGGGCGGATACCGGGGAGCTGTTTTTT
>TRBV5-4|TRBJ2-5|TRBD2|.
CASSRPAGGRETQYF
TGTGCCAGCAGCCGCCCAGCGGGGGGGCGGGAGACCCAGTACTTC
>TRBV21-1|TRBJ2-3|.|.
CASNPIGLTSGGLAHTDTQYF
TGTGCCAGCAATCCCATTGGGTTAACTAGCGGGGGGCTTGCCCACACAGATACGCAGTATTTT
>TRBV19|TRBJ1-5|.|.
CASSISPGVHQPQHF
TGTGCCAGTAGTATCTCTCCAGGGGTTCATCAGCCCCAGCATTTT
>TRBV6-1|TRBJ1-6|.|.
CASSDITGFRSPLHF
TGTGCCAGCAGTGACATAACAGGGTTTCGGTCACCCCTCCACTTT
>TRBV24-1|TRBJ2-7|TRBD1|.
CATSDPRDRTYEQYF
TGTGCCACCAGTGATCCCCGGGACAGGACCTACGAGCAGTACTTC
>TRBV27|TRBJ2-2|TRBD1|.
CASSYSTSGQGIRGELFF
TGTGCCAGCAGTTACTCGACCTCGGGACAGGGGATTCGCGGGGAGCTGTTTTTT
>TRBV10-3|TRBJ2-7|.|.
CAISGGVAPYEQYF
TGTGCCATCAGTGGGGGAGTTGCCCCCTACGAGCAGTACTTC
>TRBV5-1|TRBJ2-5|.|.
CASSPTRSGETQYF
TGCGCCAGCAGCCCGACCCGCTCAGGGGAGACCCAGTACTTC
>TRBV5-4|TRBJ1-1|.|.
CASSLGGRAEAFF
TGTGCCAGCAGCTTGGGGGGGAGGGCTGAAGCTTTCTTT
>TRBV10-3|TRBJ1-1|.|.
CAISDRVWTEAFF
TGTGCCATCAGTGACAGGGTGTGGACTGAAGCTTTCTTT
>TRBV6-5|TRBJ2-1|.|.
CASSYVFGGNEQFF
TGTGCCAGCAGTTACGTCTTCGGCGGGAATGAGCAGTTCTTC
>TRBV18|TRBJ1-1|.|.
CASSPGGNTEAFF
TGTGCCAGCTCACCGGGGGGGAACACTGAAGCTTTCTTT
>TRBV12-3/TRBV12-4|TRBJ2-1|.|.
CASRGAPNNEQFF
TGTGCCAGCAGGGGCGCCCCTAACAATGAGCAGTTCTTC
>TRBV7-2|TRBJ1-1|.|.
CASSFSGGNTEAFF
TGTGCCAGCAGCTTTTCCGGGGGAAATACTGAAGCTTTCTTT
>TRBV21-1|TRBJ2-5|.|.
CASSKASGTGVLFQRKTQYF
TGTGCCAGCAGCAAAGCCTCCGGGACAGGGGTTTTATTCCAAAGGAAGACCCAGTACTTC
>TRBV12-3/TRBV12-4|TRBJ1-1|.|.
CASSLRDTEAFF
TGTGCCAGCAGTTTACGGGACACTGAAGCTTTCTTT
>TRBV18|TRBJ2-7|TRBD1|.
CASSPDRVSSYEQYF
TGTGCCAGCTCACCGGACAGGGTCAGCTCCTACGAGCAGTACTTC
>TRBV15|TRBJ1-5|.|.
CATSRDQQPQHF
TGTGCCACCAGCAGAGATCAACAGCCCCAGCATTTT
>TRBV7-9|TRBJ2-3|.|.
CASSQAQRSSTDTQYF
TGTGCCAGCAGCCAAGCACAGAGATCTAGCACAGATACGCAGTATTTT
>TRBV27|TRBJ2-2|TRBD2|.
CASSTLAGGPVGELFF
TGTGCCAGCAGTACCTTAGCGGGGGGGCCGGTCGGGGAGCTGTTTTTT
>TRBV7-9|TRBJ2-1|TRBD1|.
CASSPRTGGDEQFF
TGTGCCAGCAGCCCCCGGACAGGGGGCGATGAGCAGTTCTTC
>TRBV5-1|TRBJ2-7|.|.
CASSLSGGYHEQYF
TGCGCCAGCAGCTTATCGGGGGGCTACCACGAGCAGTACTTC
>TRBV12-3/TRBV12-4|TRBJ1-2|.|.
CASSGGKIMGYTF
TGTGCCAGCAGCGGAGGGAAGATTATGGGCTACACCTTC
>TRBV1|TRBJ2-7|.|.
CTIERGATYEQYF
TGCACCATCGAGCGGGGGGCCACCTACGAGCAGTACTTC
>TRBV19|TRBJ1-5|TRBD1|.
CASTKDRASNQPQHF
TGTGCCAGTACCAAGGACAGGGCTAGCAATCAGCCCCAGCATTTT
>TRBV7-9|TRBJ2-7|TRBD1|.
CASSLETGTHEQYF
TGTGCCAGCAGCTTAGAGACAGGGACACACGAGCAGTACTTC
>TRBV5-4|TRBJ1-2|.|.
CASSFGPNYGYTF
TGTGCCAGCAGCTTCGGTCCGAACTATGGCTACACCTTC
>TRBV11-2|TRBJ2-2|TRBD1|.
CASSPRDRGLNTGELFF
TGTGCCAGCAGCCCCCGGGACAGGGGTTTGAACACCGGGGAGCTGTTTTTT
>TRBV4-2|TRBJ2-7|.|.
CASSQERWGGEQYF
TGTGCCAGCAGCCAAGAACGATGGGGAGGCGAGCAGTACTTC
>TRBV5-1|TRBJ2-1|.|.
CASIGGYNEQFF
TGCGCCAGCATTGGGGGGTACAATGAGCAGTTCTTC
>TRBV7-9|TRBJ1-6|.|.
CASSLARDSPLHF
TGTGCCAGCAGCTTAGCCCGGGATTCACCCCTCCACTTT
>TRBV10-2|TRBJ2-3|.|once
CASSGGPDTQYF
TGCGCCAGTTCAGGGGGGCCAGATACGCAGTATTTT
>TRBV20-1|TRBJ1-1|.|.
CSASMWGVNTEAFF
TGCAGTGCTAGTATGTGGGGGGTGAACACTGAAGCTTTCTTT
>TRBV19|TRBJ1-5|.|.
CASSWGVGQPQHF
TGTGCCAGTAGTTGGGGGGTTGGTCAGCCCCAGCATTTT
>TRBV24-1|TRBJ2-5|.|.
CATSDPLREAQYF
TGTGCCACCAGTGACCCCTTACGAGAGGCCCAGTACTTC
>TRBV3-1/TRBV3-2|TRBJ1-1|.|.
CASSQKNSIWTEAFF
TGTGCCAGCAGCCAAAAAAACAGTATCTGGACTGAAGCTTTCTTT
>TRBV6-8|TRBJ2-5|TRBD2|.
CASSSSGGAIETQYF
TGTGCCAGCAGTTCCAGCGGGGGGGCTATCGAGACCCAGTACTTC
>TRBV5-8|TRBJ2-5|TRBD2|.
CASSLGTSGGLQETQYF
TGTGCCAGCAGCTTGGGGACTAGCGGGGGCCTCCAAGAGACCCAGTACTTC
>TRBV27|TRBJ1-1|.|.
CASSLKTENTEAFF
TGTGCCAGCAGTTTGAAGACAGAGAACACTGAAGCTTTCTTT
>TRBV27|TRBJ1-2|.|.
CASSLRFGPMTF
TGTGCCAGCAGTTTGCGCTTCGGTCCGATGACCTTC
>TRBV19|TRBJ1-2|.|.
CASSPGDYGYTF
TGTGCCAGTAGCCCCGGGGACTATGGCTACACCTTC
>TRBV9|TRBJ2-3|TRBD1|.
CASSVATSTGGTTDTQYF
TGTGCCAGCAGCGTAGCCACTTCGACAGGGGGCACGACAGATACGCAGTATTTT
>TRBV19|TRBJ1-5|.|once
CASSGGRQGNQPQHF
TGTGCCAGTAGTGGGGGCAGGCAGGGCAATCAGCCCCAGCATTTT
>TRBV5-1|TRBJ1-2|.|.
CASSSIDSYGYTF
TGCGCCAGCAGCTCGATTGACAGCTATGGCTACACCTTC